These 27 T cell receptor beta chains came from one sample sequenced in a study of vaccination effects on CD4 cells after COVID-19. With the ViraFEST assay, the study expanded antigen-specific CD4+ T cells using viral peptide pools, then sequenced them. Once cultured for 9 to 11 days, the cells underwent separation to obtain CD4+ T cells. Either the mRNA-1273 or the BNT162b2 vaccine was given to participants as two doses. These receptors are not linked to any known antigen. Assay: immunoSEQ multiplex PCR; the TCRdb copy retains only in-frame clones and omits some. The table lists fewer than 30,000 clones, around 82% of them singletons, with more than 1.4% in the top ten. The source material was CD4+ T cells from PBMCs cultured with HCoV-NL63 spike peptides, sampled after COVID-19 vaccination. The receptor set was obtained from a human donor who received a COVID-19 vaccine. Some clones in this sample may be carry-over from other donors' samples.

J is TRBJ1-2 and V is TRBV30; D is possibly TRBD1 (5 bases). CDR1 and CDR2 from the germline V gene are GTSNPN and SVGIG (reference sequence). The CDR3 covers 13 residues. Trimming pared 3 bases from V and 2 bases from J, leaving 10 bases between. This chain's CDR3 is CAWSRGRNYGYTF. The CDR3 nucleotides read TGTGCCTGGAGCCGGGGACGGAACTATGGCTACACCTTC.

This chain uses TRBV7-7 with TRBJ2-5; tentatively, D is TRBD2 (5 bases). The CDR3 runs 13 residues. The V gene's germline CDR1 is SSHAT and CDR2 FNYEAQ (reference sequence). The V and J ends lost 5 bases and 8 bases respectively, with 15 bases between them. The CDR3 nucleotides are TGTGCCAGCAGCATAAGCGACGGGAAAACCCAGTACTTC. Amino acids: CASSISDGKTQYF.

This sequence joins TRBV4-1 and TRBJ1-5; 11 positions agree with TRBD1. CDR3 length: 18 amino acids. J was trimmed by 3 bases and V by 4 bases; bases with no gene match: 11. From germline, CDR1 is MGHRA and CDR2 YSYEKL. CDR3 DNA sequence: TGCGCCAGCAGCCGAGGACAGGGGGCTATTGGGGTCAATCAGCCCCAGCATTTT. This sequence encodes CASSRGQGAIGVNQPQHF.

V and J are TRBV12-3 or TRBV12-4 and TRBJ1-1; D is unclear. V lost 3 bases and J 0 bases, leaving 5 bases between the germline ends. The CDR3 contains 13 residues. CDR3 DNA: TGTGCCAGCAGTTTTTCCATGAACACTGAAGCTTTCTTT. Its protein product is CASSFSMNTEAFF.

The chain links TRBV28 to TRBJ1-1; no reliable D call. This CDR3 is 14 amino acids long. Between the trimmed V and J ends, which lost 11 bases and 0 bases, there was a span of 16 bases. In germline, CDR1 is MDHEN, CDR2 SYDVKM. CDR3 amino acids: CAGKGGSLNTEAFF. The CDR3 coding sequence is TGTGCCGGAAAAGGCGGCAGCCTGAACACTGAAGCTTTCTTT.

J is TRBJ2-5 and V is TRBV18; 8 bases match TRBD1. The trim removed 4 bases at V and 4 bases at J, leaving 14 bases unmatched. CDR1 and CDR2 (germline): KGHSH, LQKENI. The CDR3 consists of 17 residues. CDR3 loop: CASSLMTTGGLGETQYF. Written as DNA, the CDR3 is TGTGCCAGCTCACTCATGACCACAGGGGGTCTGGGAGAGACCCAGTACTTC.

The rearrangement joins TRBV5-4 to TRBJ2-3, with D unresolved. The CDR3 is made up of 15 amino acids. Trimming removed 0 bases from V and 0 bases from J, with 8 bases in between. From germline, CDR1 is SGHNT and CDR2 YYREEE (reference sequence). The CDR3 DNA follows: TGTGCCAGCAGCTTGGCCACAGAGAGCACAGATACGCAGTATTTT. This encodes CASSLATESTDTQYF.

This clone occurred a few times. The chain recombines TRBV5-1 with TRBJ1-2; 8 bases map to TRBD1. Germline V CDR1 and CDR2: SGHRS, YFSETQ. V lost 1 base and J lost 5; bases outside the gene matches: 7. This CDR3 is built from 15 residues. The CDR3 DNA follows: TGCGCCAGCAGCTTGACAGGGGGACAGGTGTATGGCTACACCTTC. Protein product: CASSLTGGQVYGYTF.

This clone was seen only a few times. The V call is TRBV28, the J call TRBJ1-3; D gene unclear. CDR3 length: 16 residues. Germline V gene lookup returns CDR1 MDHEN and CDR2 SYDVKM. V lost 5 bases, J lost 0 bases, and 14 bases lay in between. The CDR3, as DNA: TGTGCCAGCAGTCCAATCGACGGTCACTCTGGAAACACCATATATTTT. Translation gives CASSPIDGHSGNTIYF.

This clone was counted once. V is TRBV2 and J is TRBJ2-3, with 8 bases matching TRBD2. The CDR3 covers 15 residues. The germline gives CDR1 SNHLY, CDR2 FYNNEI. V shed 1 base and J 1 base; nucleotides not matched to a gene: 1. The CDR3 sequence: CASSEGSGGTDTQYF. CDR3 coding DNA: TGTGCCAGCAGTGAAGGTAGCGGGGGCACAGATACGCAGTATTTT.

The rearrangement uses TRBV18 and TRBJ2-6; 8 bases map to TRBD2. Germline V gene data show CDR1 as KGHSH and CDR2 as LQKENI. The CDR3 runs 15 residues. V shed 8 bases, J shed 4 bases, and the junction held 7 bases outside the gene matches. The CDR3 DNA reads as TGTGCCAGCACCGGGGGGGCTTCGGGGGCCAACGTCCTGACTTTC. This sequence encodes CASTGGASGANVLTF.

This chain uses TRBV6-5 with TRBJ1-3; TRBD1 matches 7 bases. The J segment lost 4 bases and the V segment lost 4 bases, leaving 4 bases of the junction unmatched. Germline values: CDR1 MNHEY, CDR2 SVGAGI. This CDR3 is built from 14 residues. CDR3 in amino acids: CASSSDRVGNTIYF. The CDR3, as DNA: TGTGCCAGCAGTTCCGACAGGGTCGGAAACACCATATATTTT.

The chain combines TRBV4-2 with TRBJ1-5, with TRBD1 as a possible D gene (5 bases). V dropped 0 bases and J dropped 2 bases, with 11 bases sitting between them. The length of the CDR3 is 16 residues. The germline V gene encodes CDR1 LGHNA and CDR2 YNFKEQ. CDR3 in DNA: TGTGCCAGCAGCCAAGATCCGGGGGTTGGCAATCAGCCCCAGCATTTT. Translated, it gives CASSQDPGVGNQPQHF.

The table lists this clone with a few counts. Because the CDR3 is missing its conserved closing phenylalanine or tryptophan, this is likely a read error. The limits of the CDR3 on the DNA are not certain, so only TCRdb's listed CDR3 is given. V and J are TRBV12-5 and TRBJ1-1. Germline CDR1 reads LGHNT; CDR2 reads FRNRAP. The CDR3 is 9 residues long, ends included. The CDR3 sequence is CASALGGRS.

V usage is TRBV5-8 and J usage is TRBJ2-3; TRBD2 might be the D (7 bases). This CDR3 is 16 amino acids long. Germline CDR1 and CDR2: SGHTS and YDEGEE. V shed 7 bases and J shed 1 base, with 19 bases lying between them. The DNA of the CDR3 is TGTGCCAGCCCAGCTCCCCCGGGGGGCCGCACAGATACGCAGTATTTT. Protein product: CASPAPPGGRTDTQYF.

This rearrangement joins TRBV11-2 to TRBJ2-2; 11 nucleotides agree with TRBD2. This CDR3 region has 16 residues. The ends lost 6 bases at V and 4 bases at J; junction bases unmatched: 7. CDR1 and CDR2 (germline): SGHAT, FQNNGV. The CDR3 here is CASRPTSGGSTGELFF. CDR3 sequence (DNA): TGTGCCAGCAGGCCTACTAGCGGGGGTTCCACCGGGGAGCTGTTTTTT.

The chain uses TRBV18 and TRBJ1-2; 10 bases fit TRBD1. The ends lost 4 bases at V and 6 bases at J; junction bases unmatched: 5. Germline assignment: CDR1 KGHSH and CDR2 LQKENI. The CDR3 totals 14 residues. The chain's CDR3 is CASSRDRGQDGYTF. The DNA for the CDR3 is TGTGCCAGCTCACGAGACAGGGGGCAGGATGGCTACACCTTC.

The chain carries TRBV18 and TRBJ2-5, with D unresolved. Germline V gene lookup returns CDR1 KGHSH and CDR2 LQKENI. Trimming stripped 2 bases from V and 3 bases from J, with 7 bases between. CDR3 size: 13 residues. The CDR3: CASSPTREETQYF. CDR3 coding DNA: TGTGCCAGCTCACCAACACGGGAAGAGACCCAGTACTTC.

The chain combines TRBV5-1 with TRBJ1-2; TRBD1 matches 9 bases. V shed 4 bases and J 8 bases; nucleotides not matched to a gene: 9. The germline V gene encodes CDR1 SGHRS and CDR2 YFSETQ. The CDR3 has 14 residues. DNA for the CDR3: TGCGCCAGCAGCAGGGGGACAGGGAGAGACGGCTACACCTTC. Protein: CASSRGTGRDGYTF.

This chain links TRBV5-1 with TRBJ2-5, with D perhaps matching TRBD2 (6 bases). Per germline, CDR1 SGHRS and CDR2 YFSETQ. The germline V and J ends were trimmed by 0 bases and 2 bases, with 11 bases remaining between them. The CDR3 sequence is 15 residues long. CDR3 nucleotide sequence: TGCGCCAGCAGCTTGGGCGGGAAAAGACAAGAGACCCAGTACTTC. Translated, it gives CASSLGGKRQETQYF.

This chain joins TRBV18 and TRBJ2-2, with 10 bases that match TRBD2. The CDR3 consists of 17 residues. CDR1 is KGHSH, CDR2 LQKENI, per germline. The V gene end was trimmed by 3 bases and the J gene end by 1 base; junction bases not matched to a gene: 5. The CDR3 bases are TGTGCCAGCTCACCGCGGGCTAGCGGGGGGAACACCGGGGAGCTGTTTTTT. Protein product: CASSPRASGGNTGELFF. The full variable domain, in which reference TRBV18 and TRBJ2-2 provide the parts outside the CDR3, is NAGVMQNPRHLVRRRGQEARLRCSPMKGHSHVYWYRQLPEEGLKFMVYLQKENIIDESGMPKERFSAEFPKEGPSILRIQQVVRGDSAAYFCASSPRASGGNTGELFFGEGSRLTVL.

V is TRBV19 and J is TRBJ1-1; D uncertain. The ends were cut back, 0 bases at V and 11 bases at J, with 10 bases in the middle. The CDR3 loop spans 12 amino acids. Germline V gene sequence: CDR1 LNHDA, CDR2 SQIVND (reference sequence). CDR3 DNA sequence: TGTGCCAGTAGTATAGAGAGTGGGCGGGCTTTCTTT. This gives the protein CASSIESGRAFF.

The chain links TRBV28 to TRBJ1-3, with D hard to call. The CDR3 totals 11 residues. Trimming cost V 6 bases and J 8 bases, with 8 bases left between them. Germline CDR1 MDHEN, CDR2 SYDVKM. In DNA form, the CDR3 reads TGTGCCAGCAGGCAGTTGGACACCATATATTTT. Its protein product is CASRQLDTIYF.

This chain links TRBV24-1 with TRBJ1-5; D is uncertain. Trimming took off 3 bases at V and 1 base at J, with 9 bases between the two ends. Germline V gene lookup returns CDR1 KGHDR and CDR2 SFDVKD. This CDR3 is built from 15 residues. The CDR3 DNA reads as TGTGCCACCAGTGATAAGGGCCTAAGCAATCAGCCCCAGCATTTT. This translates into CATSDKGLSNQPQHF.

In this sample, this clone turned up once. The genes are TRBV7-8 and TRBJ1-2, with D tentatively TRBD1 (6 bases). Germline V CDR1 and CDR2: SGHVS, FQNEAQ. This CDR3 contains 15 residues. Trimming shortened V by 1 base and J by 8 bases, and 17 bases separated the two germline ends. The CDR3 reads CASSLEGTIRSGYTF. The CDR3 DNA reads as TGTGCCAGCAGCTTAGAAGGGACAATTAGGTCAGGCTACACCTTC. The full variable domain, with the rest looked up from reference TRBV7-8 and TRBJ1-2, is GAGVSQSPRYKVAKRGQDVALRCDPISGHVSLFWYQQALGQGPEFLTYFQNEAQLDKSGLPSDRFFAERPEGSVSTLKIQRTQQEDSAVYLCASSLEGTIRSGYTFGSGTRLTVV.

This clone was observed a single time. The rearrangement joins TRBV6-5 to TRBJ1-1, with D perhaps TRBD1 (5 bases). The CDR3 has 15 amino acids. The V end was cut by 6 bases, the J end by 5 bases, with 19 bases between. The germline CDR1 and CDR2 sequences are MNHEY and SVGAGI. The CDR3 bases are TGTGCCAGCAGCCAAGGTGGGCAGGGTGGGACTGAAGCTTTCTTT. It is translated as CASSQGGQGGTEAFF.

This chain connects TRBV2 to TRBJ1-5; D uncertain. Trimming removed 5 bases at V and 9 bases at J, with 11 bases between. Germline V gene data show CDR1 as SNHLY and CDR2 as FYNNEI. CDR3 size: 12 residues. CDR3 coding DNA: TGTGCCAGCAGTAACATTGGTCCGCCCCAGCATTTT. Translating gives CASSNIGPPQHF.